This T cell receptor (beta chain) was sequenced for a study of tissue T cells after allogeneic stem cell transplantation. The assay was immunoSEQ multiplex PCR, and TCRdb's table has in-frame clones only and misses some. The sample records around 24,000 clones, about 89% being singletons. In regard to this clone: The antigen is not known.

The study, taken as a whole, reports: Across patients, clones rarely overlapped, yet motif clusters were shared tissue-specifically. Anatomically similar tissues had similar TCR repertoires within each patient. The study did not identify alloreactive or antigen-specific tissue TCRs, and some clones might be persisting host cells. Blood and spleen captured only part of the tissue TCR repertoire.

Germline CDR1 is MGHRA and CDR2 is YSYEKL. V was clipped by 4 bases and J by 0 bases, with 19 bases between them. The length of the CDR3 is 18 residues. The rearrangement joins TRBV4-1 to TRBJ2-4; possible D gene TRBD2, 6 bases. This sample comprised blood, obtained before transplantation. This clonotype was obtained from a male donor aged 60 or older who later had graft-versus-host disease after an allogeneic stem cell transplant. In DNA, the CDR3 is TGCGCCAGCAGCCTTCAATTCGGGACTCCCTTAGCCAAAAACATTCAGTACTTC. This gives the protein CASSLQFGTPLAKNIQYF.